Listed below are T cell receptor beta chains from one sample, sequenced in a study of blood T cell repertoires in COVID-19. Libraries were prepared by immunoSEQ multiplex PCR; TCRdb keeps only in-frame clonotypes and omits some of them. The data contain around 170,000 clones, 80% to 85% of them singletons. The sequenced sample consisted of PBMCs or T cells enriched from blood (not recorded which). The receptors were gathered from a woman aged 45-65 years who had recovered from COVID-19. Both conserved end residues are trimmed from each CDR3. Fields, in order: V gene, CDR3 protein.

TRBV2,ASSQGIGTDTQY
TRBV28,ASRRTGGDWAF
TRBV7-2,ASSLSGSGYT
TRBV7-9,ASSLGLQGSGTGELF
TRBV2,ASSDPGIIGNTIY
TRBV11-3,ASSLGGTGGLYEQY
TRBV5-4,ASSLVGAGGLLF
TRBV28,ASSIQGANEKLF
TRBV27,ASSFQAGGPHEQY
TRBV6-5,ASSSVGTGLSYEQY
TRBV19,ASSPSGAGGYLPQY
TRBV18,ASSQLPDRINSPLH
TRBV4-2,ASSLREQGYEQY
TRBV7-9,ASSLRWGGLEKLF
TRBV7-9,ASSPGQGGEPQH
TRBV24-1,ATSDAGQGVRHEQY
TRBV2,ASGGTGGAYYEQY
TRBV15,ATSSRRTTNNYGYT
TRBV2,ASSESGQRGYGYT
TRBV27,ASTRRGKDGSTTEAF
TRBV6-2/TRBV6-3,ASSYSREQPQH
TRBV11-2,ASSLDVGELF